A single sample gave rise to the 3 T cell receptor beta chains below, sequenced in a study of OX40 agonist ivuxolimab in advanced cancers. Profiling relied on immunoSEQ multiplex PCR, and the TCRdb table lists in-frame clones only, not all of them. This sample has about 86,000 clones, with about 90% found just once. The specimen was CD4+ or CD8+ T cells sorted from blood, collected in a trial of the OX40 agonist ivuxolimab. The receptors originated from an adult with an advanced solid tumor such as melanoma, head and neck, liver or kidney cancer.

The CDR3 nucleotides are TGCGCCAGCAGCCAAGACCACACAGGAGGGAACACTGAAGCTTTCTTT. Translated, it gives CASSQDHTGGNTEAFF. The V call is TRBV4-1, the J call TRBJ1-1; tentative D call: TRBD1 (5 bases). This CDR3 contains 16 residues. CDR1 is MGHRA and CDR2 is YSYEKL in the germline V gene. V lost 0 bases to trimming and J lost 1 base, with 12 bases between them.

The DNA of the CDR3 is TGTGCCAGCAGCTTGGAGGGTAGCGGGAACTTTGAGCAGTTCTTC. Its protein is CASSLEGSGNFEQFF. This chain connects TRBV5-6 to TRBJ2-1; 8 bases align to TRBD2. This CDR3 is built from 15 residues. V shed 0 bases and J 9 bases; nucleotides not matched to a gene: 8. Germline assignment: CDR1 SGHDT and CDR2 YYEEEE.

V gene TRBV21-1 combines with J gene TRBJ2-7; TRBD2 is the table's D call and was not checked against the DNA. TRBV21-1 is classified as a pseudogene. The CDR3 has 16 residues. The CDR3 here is CASSRTSFIRSYEQYF. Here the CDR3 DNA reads TGTGCCAGCAGCAGAACCTCCTTCATCCGGTCCTACGAGCAGTACTTC.